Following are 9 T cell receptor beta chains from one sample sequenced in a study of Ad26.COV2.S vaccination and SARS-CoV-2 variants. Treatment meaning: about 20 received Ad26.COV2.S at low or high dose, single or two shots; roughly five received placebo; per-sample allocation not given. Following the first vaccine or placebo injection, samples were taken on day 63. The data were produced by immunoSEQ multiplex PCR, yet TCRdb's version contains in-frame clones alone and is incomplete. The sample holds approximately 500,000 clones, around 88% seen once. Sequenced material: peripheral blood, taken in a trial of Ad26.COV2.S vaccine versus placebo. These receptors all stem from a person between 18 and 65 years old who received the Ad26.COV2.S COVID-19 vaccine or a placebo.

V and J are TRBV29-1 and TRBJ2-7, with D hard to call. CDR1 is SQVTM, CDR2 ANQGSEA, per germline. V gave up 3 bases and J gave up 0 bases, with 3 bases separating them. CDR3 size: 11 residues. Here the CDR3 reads CSVDSSYEQYF. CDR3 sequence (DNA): TGCAGCGTTGACAGCTCCTACGAGCAGTACTTC.

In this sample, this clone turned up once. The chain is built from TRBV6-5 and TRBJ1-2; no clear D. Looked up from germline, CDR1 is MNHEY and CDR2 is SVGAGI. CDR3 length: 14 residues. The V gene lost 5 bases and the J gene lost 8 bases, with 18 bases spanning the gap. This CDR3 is CASSPPMGRQGYTF. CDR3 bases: TGTGCCAGCAGTCCACCCATGGGCCGGCAGGGCTACACCTTC.

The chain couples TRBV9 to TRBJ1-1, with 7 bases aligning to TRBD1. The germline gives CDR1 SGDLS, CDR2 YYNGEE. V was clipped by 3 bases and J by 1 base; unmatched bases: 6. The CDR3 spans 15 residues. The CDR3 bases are TGTGCCAGCAGCGCTGGGACAGCGCGGAACACTGAAGCTTTCTTT. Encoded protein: CASSAGTARNTEAFF.

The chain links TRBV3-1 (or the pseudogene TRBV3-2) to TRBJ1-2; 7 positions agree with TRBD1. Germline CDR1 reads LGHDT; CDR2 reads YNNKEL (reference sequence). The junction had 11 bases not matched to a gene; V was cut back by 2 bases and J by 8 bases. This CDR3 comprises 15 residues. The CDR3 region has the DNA TGTGCCAGCAGCCAATCGACAGGGTGGGTTCAGGGCTACACCTTC. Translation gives CASSQSTGWVQGYTF.

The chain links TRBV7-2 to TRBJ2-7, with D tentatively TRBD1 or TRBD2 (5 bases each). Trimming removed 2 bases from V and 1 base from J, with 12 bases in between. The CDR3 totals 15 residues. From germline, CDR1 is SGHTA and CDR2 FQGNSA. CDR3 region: CASSLRVRESYEQYF. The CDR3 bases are TGTGCCAGCAGCTTAAGAGTCAGGGAGTCCTACGAGCAGTACTTC.

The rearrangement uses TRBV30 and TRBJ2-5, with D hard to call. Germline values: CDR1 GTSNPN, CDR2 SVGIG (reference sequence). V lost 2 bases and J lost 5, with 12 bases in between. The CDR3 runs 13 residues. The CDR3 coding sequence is TGTGCCTGGAGTCCCGCTTACGGGGAGACCCAGTACTTC. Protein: CAWSPAYGETQYF.

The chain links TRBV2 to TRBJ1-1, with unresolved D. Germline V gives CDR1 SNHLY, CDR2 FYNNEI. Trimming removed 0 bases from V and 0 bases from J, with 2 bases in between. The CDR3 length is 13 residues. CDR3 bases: TGTGCCAGCAGTGAAGCCATGAACACTGAAGCTTTCTTT. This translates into CASSEAMNTEAFF. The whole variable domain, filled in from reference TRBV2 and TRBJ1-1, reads EPEVTQTPSHQVTQMGQEVILRCVPISNHLYFYWYRQILGQKVEFLVSFYNNEISEKSEIFDDQFSVERPDGSNFTLKIRSTKLEDSAMYFCASSEAMNTEAFFGQGTRLTVV.

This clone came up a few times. The CDR3 DNA follows: TGTGCCAGCAGCCAAGAACCCGGGACAGGGGCCGCCGAGCAGTACTTC. Translating gives CASSQEPGTGAAEQYF. V usage is TRBV4-2 and J usage is TRBJ2-7, with 10 positions matching TRBD1. Germline V lookup: CDR1 LGHNA, CDR2 YNFKEQ. The length of the CDR3 is 16 residues. J gave up 6 bases and V 0 bases, and 8 bases lay outside the gene matches.

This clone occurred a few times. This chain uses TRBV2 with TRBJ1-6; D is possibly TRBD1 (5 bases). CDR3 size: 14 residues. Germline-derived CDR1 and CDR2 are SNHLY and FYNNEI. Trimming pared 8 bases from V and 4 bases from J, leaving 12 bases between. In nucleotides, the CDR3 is TGTGCCAGCGAAGACAGCCCGTATAATTCACCCCTCCACTTT. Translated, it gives CASEDSPYNSPLHF.